The 32 T cell receptor beta chains in this list originate from one sample, sequenced in a study of identical twins. TCRdb re-called the 5' RACE reads through MiXCR, storing one row per CDR3 protein. The data contain 1.5 million to 2 million distinct CDR3 sequences, about 31% of them singletons. The sample comprised cord blood. Receptors were obtained from a newborn girl in good health.

This clonotype has a count of ten or more. The chain combines TRBV12-3 or TRBV12-4 with TRBJ2-1; 7 bases line up with TRBD2. After removal of 5 bases from V and 8 bases from J, the junction contained 18 bases not matched to a gene. The CDR3 loop spans 17 amino acids. CDR3 loop: CASSPQRLAGSVDEQFF. The CDR3 coding sequence is TGTGCCAGCAGTCCACAACGACTAGCAGGGTCTGTCGATGAGCAGTTCTTC.

This clonotype was observed a handful of times. The chain employs TRBV20-1 and TRBJ2-3; D not resolved. Trimming stripped 3 bases from V and 7 bases from J, with 17 bases between. CDR1 is DFQATT and CDR2 is SNEGSKA in the germline V gene (reference sequence). This CDR3 comprises 14 residues. CDR3 amino acids: CSASFDSSPNTQYF. The CDR3 DNA sequence: TGCAGTGCTAGCTTCGACTCCTCCCCCAATACGCAGTATTTT.

This clonotype has more than one count but fewer than ten. This chain uses TRBV5-1 with TRBJ2-3, with D perhaps assigned TRBD1 or TRBD2 (5 bases each). The germline V gene encodes CDR1 SGHRS and CDR2 YFSETQ. There are 15 residues in the CDR3. Trimming took off 2 bases at V and 1 base at J, with 11 bases between the two ends. The CDR3 protein is CASSLGDPGTDTQYF. The CDR3, as DNA: TGCGCCAGCAGCTTAGGGGACCCAGGCACAGATACGCAGTATTTT. The full variable domain, its missing parts supplied by reference TRBV5-1 and TRBJ2-3, is KAGVTQTPRYLIKTRGQQVTLSCSPISGHRSVSWYQQTPGQGLQFLFEYFSETQRNKGNFPGRFSGRQFSNSRSEMNVSTLELGDSALYLCASSLGDPGTDTQYFGPGTRLTVL.

This chain connects TRBV29-1 to TRBJ2-3, with 7 nucleotides matching TRBD1. V shed 2 bases, J shed 1 base, and the junction held 6 bases outside the gene matches. This CDR3 is 15 amino acids long. Germline assignment: CDR1 SQVTM and CDR2 ANQGSEA. CDR3 bases: TGCAGCGTTGAACAATTGACAGGGCGCACAGATACGCAGTATTTT. It codes for CSVEQLTGRTDTQYF.

This clonotype has more than one count but fewer than ten. The chain employs TRBV29-1 and TRBJ2-4; tentatively, D is TRBD1 (5 bases). TRBJ2-5 matches the DNA end more closely, so the J call is doubtful. Germline CDR1 is SQVTM and CDR2 is ANQGSEA. The CDR3 has 11 amino acids. CDR3 sequence (DNA): TGCAGCGTCAGGGTAATGGAGACCCAGTACTTC. Amino acids: CSVRVMETQYF.

The CDR3 spells CSATIAGGPYNEQFF. CDR3 in DNA: TGCAGTGCAACGATAGCGGGAGGGCCCTACAATGAGCAGTTCTTC. This chain joins TRBV20-1 and TRBJ2-1; TRBD2 aligns across 11 bases. From germline, CDR1 is DFQATT and CDR2 SNEGSKA (reference sequence). Trimming removed 6 bases from V and 2 bases from J; junction bases left unmatched: 6. The length of the CDR3 is 15 residues.

The chain couples TRBV29-1 to TRBJ1-1, with D tentatively TRBD1 (5 bases). CDR3 size: 11 residues. CDR1 is SQVTM, CDR2 ANQGSEA, per germline. Trimming cost V 5 bases and J 10 bases, with 14 bases left between them. CDR3: CSVTGSIGAFF. CDR3 in DNA: TGCAGCGTTACAGGTTCCATCGGAGCTTTCTTT.

This clonotype was seen a few times. The chain uses TRBV5-1 and TRBJ2-3, with TRBD2 as a possible D gene (6 bases). This CDR3 has 16 amino acids. Trimming took 2 bases from V and 3 from J, leaving 16 bases between them. The V gene's germline CDR1 is SGHRS and CDR2 YFSETQ. The CDR3 spells CASSFWIRAGTDTQYF. DNA of the CDR3: TGCGCCAGCAGCTTTTGGATAAGGGCGGGAACAGATACGCAGTATTTT.

V and J are TRBV29-1 and TRBJ1-1; D might be TRBD1 (6 bases). The CDR3 has 15 amino acids. Looked up from germline, CDR1 is SQVTM and CDR2 is ANQGSEA. Trimming left V 5 bases short and J 1 base short, with 17 bases between. For the CDR3, the DNA is TGCAGCGTTTCCGGGACAAGACTCTCGAACACTGAAGCTTTCTTT. It codes for CSVSGTRLSNTEAFF.

The chain carries TRBV7-9 and TRBJ2-3; no reliable D call. Per the germline V gene, CDR1 is SEHNR and CDR2 is FQNEAQ (reference sequence). Deletions cut 7 bases from V and 6 bases from J, with 20 bases between. There are 15 residues in the CDR3. The CDR3 here is CASTKIELLPDTQYF. The DNA for the CDR3 is TGTGCCAGCACTAAGATCGAACTCCTCCCCGATACGCAGTATTTT.

The chain carries TRBV2 and TRBJ1-1; 11 bases are a match to TRBD1. The CDR3 covers 14 residues. Germline V CDR1 and CDR2: SNHLY, FYNNEI. Trimming cost V 7 bases and J 5 bases; bases outside gene matches: 6. The CDR3 reads CASNRDRGATEAFF. The CDR3 DNA reads as TGTGCCAGCAACCGGGACAGGGGGGCGACTGAAGCTTTCTTT.

Worth noting for this clonotype: This CDR3 is missing its conserved last phenylalanine or tryptophan, likely due to a read error. The chain carries TRBV3-1 and TRBJ2-1; 7 nucleotides align to TRBD2. Germline CDR1 reads LGHDT; CDR2 reads YNNKEL (reference sequence). J lost 2 bases, V lost 5 bases, and 6 bases had no gene match. CDR3 length: 15 residues. The CDR3 loop is CASSTRGGAYNEQFL. Written as DNA, the CDR3 is TGTGCCAGCAGCACCCGCGGGGGAGCCTACAATGAGCAGTTCTTA.

The V and J genes are TRBV10-3 and TRBJ2-4; tentatively, D is TRBD1 or TRBD2 (5 bases each). The DNA end lines up better with TRBJ2-7; the J call may be wrong. Germline V gives CDR1 ENHRY, CDR2 SYGVKD. The CDR3 consists of 15 residues. The chain's CDR3 is CAISGGRALSYEQYF. The CDR3 region has the DNA TGTGCCATCAGTGGGGGACGGGCCCTTTCTTACGAGCAGTACTTC.

The table lists this clonotype with a few counts. The chain recombines TRBV20-1 with TRBJ2-5; D gene ambiguous. Germline lookup yields CDR1 DFQATT and CDR2 SNEGSKA (reference sequence). The ends were cut back, 5 bases at V and 1 base at J, with 8 bases in the middle. This CDR3 region has 12 residues. The CDR3, as DNA: TGCAGTGCTTGCCGGGTCCAAGAGACCCAGTACTTC. Amino acid sequence: CSACRVQETQYF.

This clonotype showed up many times. J is TRBJ2-1 and V is TRBV21-1; no check of the table's D call, TRBD2, against the DNA was made. TRBV21-1 is an annotated pseudogene. The CDR3 covers 16 residues. CDR3 DNA sequence: TGTGCCAGCAGCAAAGCCCGCGCTAGCGACCCCCATGAGCAGTTCTTC. Protein sequence: CASSKARASDPHEQFF.

This clonotype was seen a few times. The rearrangement joins TRBV12-3 or TRBV12-4 to TRBJ1-5, with 7 bases matching TRBD1. The junction had 5 bases not matched to a gene; V was cut back by 4 bases and J by 5 bases. The CDR3 sequence is 14 residues long. CDR3 sequence: CASSSYRGDQPQHF. CDR3 DNA: TGTGCCAGCAGTTCCTACAGGGGCGATCAGCCCCAGCATTTT.

This clonotype was recorded a few times. V gene TRBV20-1 combines with J gene TRBJ2-4; TRBD2 might be the D (5 bases). Deletions cut 0 bases from V and 0 bases from J, with 21 bases between. The CDR3 runs to 19 residues. Germline V CDR1 and CDR2: DFQATT, SNEGSKA (reference sequence). For the CDR3, the DNA is TGCAGTGCTAGAGATGTAGCTCTCGAACCGGGATTAGCCAAAAACATTCAGTACTTC. Its protein is CSARDVALEPGLAKNIQYF.

This chain joins TRBV3-1 and TRBJ2-2; no clear D. V was clipped by 5 bases and J by 5 bases, with 18 bases between them. This CDR3 is 16 amino acids long. Germline CDR1 LGHDT, CDR2 YNNKEL (reference sequence). This CDR3 is CASSSYSAKETGELFF. CDR3 coding DNA: TGTGCCAGCAGCTCATACTCCGCCAAGGAAACCGGGGAGCTGTTTTTT.

This rearrangement joins TRBV27 to TRBJ2-2; 8 bases align to TRBD2. The CDR3 is 17 residues long. J lost 6 bases, V lost 7 bases, and 16 bases had no gene match. Germline-derived CDR1 and CDR2 are MNHEY and SMNVEV (reference sequence). The CDR3 region is CASKLLWREAPAGELFF. The CDR3 region has the DNA TGTGCCAGCAAACTCCTATGGCGGGAGGCCCCGGCCGGGGAGCTGTTTTTT.

The rearrangement uses TRBV7-6 and TRBJ2-3; 7 bases are a match to TRBD1. In germline, CDR1 is SGHVS, CDR2 FNYEAQ. CDR3 length equals 16 residues. After removal of 5 bases from V and 6 bases from J, the junction contained 14 bases not matched to a gene. CDR3: CASSGHRGNLADTQYF. The CDR3 DNA is TGTGCCAGCAGCGGCCACAGGGGAAACCTCGCGGATACGCAGTATTTT.

This clonotype was picked up a small number of times. This chain joins TRBV29-1 and TRBJ1-2; D gene uncertain. This CDR3 comprises 13 residues. Germline V gene sequence: CDR1 SQVTM, CDR2 ANQGSEA. The germline V and J ends were trimmed by 5 bases and 2 bases, with 12 bases remaining between them. DNA for the CDR3: TGCAGCGTTCCGGAGAGCCTCAACTATGGCTACACCTTC. Residues: CSVPESLNYGYTF.

The V and J genes are TRBV30 and TRBJ1-6, with D uncertain. The germline gives CDR1 GTSNPN, CDR2 SVGIG (reference sequence). This CDR3 spans 14 amino acids. V was pared by 2 bases and J by 7 bases, with 12 bases between. This chain's CDR3 is CAWSFSSGNSPLHF. Written as DNA, the CDR3 is TGTGCCTGGAGTTTTTCCTCGGGGAATTCACCCCTCCACTTT.

Only a few counts were recorded for this clonotype. The rearrangement links TRBV4-1 to TRBJ2-1, with D possibly being TRBD2 (6 bases). Germline V gene data show CDR1 as MGHRA and CDR2 as YSYEKL. V gave up 2 bases and J gave up 5 bases, with 16 bases separating them. The CDR3 loop spans 16 amino acids. CDR3 loop: CASSQRGLSGNNEQFF. CDR3 coding DNA: TGCGCCAGCAGCCAAAGGGGACTTTCCGGGAACAATGAGCAGTTCTTC.

The sample holds many counts of this clonotype. The gene calls are TRBV6-2 or TRBV6-3 and TRBJ2-5; D may match TRBD1 or TRBD2 (5 bases each). V gave up 0 bases and J gave up 2 bases, with 16 bases separating them. Germline-derived CDR1 and CDR2 are MNHEY and SVGEGT. The CDR3 covers 17 residues. CDR3 coding DNA: TGTGCCAGCAGTTACTCCCCGCCGGGACGCTCTCAAGAGACCCAGTACTTC. Translation: CASSYSPPGRSQETQYF.

V is TRBV3-1 and J is TRBJ2-7, with D possibly being TRBD1 (6 bases). V was shortened by 4 bases and J by 3 bases, with 10 bases between the two germline ends. Germline V CDR1 and CDR2: LGHDT, YNNKEL (reference sequence). This CDR3 spans 13 amino acids. The CDR3 sequence: CASSRGRGYEQYF. The CDR3 bases are TGTGCCAGCAGCCGAGGCAGGGGCTACGAGCAGTACTTC.

J is TRBJ2-2 and V is TRBV3-1, with TRBD1 matching 10 bases. Per the germline V gene, CDR1 is LGHDT and CDR2 is YNNKEL (reference sequence). J gave up 4 bases and V 3 bases, and 2 bases lay outside the gene matches. This CDR3 has 15 residues. In nucleotides, the CDR3 is TGTGCCAGCAGCCACCGGGACAGGGGCACCGGGGAGCTGTTTTTT. It specifies CASSHRDRGTGELFF.

The rearrangement uses TRBV19 and TRBJ2-7, with D maybe TRBD2 (6 bases). The ends were cut back, 7 bases at V and 9 bases at J, with 13 bases in the middle. The V gene's germline CDR1 is LNHDA and CDR2 SQIVND (reference sequence). The CDR3 consists of 11 residues. CDR3 protein: CASTLGTLQYF. As DNA, the CDR3 is TGTGCCAGTACTCTAGGGACTTTGCAGTACTTC. Based on the CDR3 plus reference TRBV19 and TRBJ2-7, the full variable domain is DGGITQSPKYLFRKEGQNVTLSCEQNLNHDAMYWYRQDPGQGLRLIYYSQIVNDFQKGDIAEGYSVSREKKESFPLTVTSAQKNPTAFYLCASTLGTLQYFGPGTRLTVT.

The count of this clonotype is one. The rearrangement joins TRBV7-2 to TRBJ2-7; 8 bases are shared with TRBD1. The germline V gene has CDR1 SGHTA and CDR2 FQGNSA. The V segment lost 5 bases and the J segment 6 bases; nucleotides outside the gene matches: 12. This CDR3 contains 15 residues. The CDR3 reads CASSLLQGGRGEQYF. Here the CDR3 DNA reads TGTGCCAGCAGCCTCCTACAGGGGGGACGGGGCGAGCAGTACTTC.

The genes are TRBV21-1 and TRBJ1-2; TRBD1 was called by the table and not checked on the DNA. TRBV21-1 is a pseudogene segment. The CDR3 loop spans 17 amino acids. CDR3 residues: CASSPCRDRDCGYGYTF. CDR3 bases: TGTGCCAGCAGTCCTTGCCGGGACAGGGATTGTGGCTATGGCTACACCTTC.

The chain is built from TRBV20-1 and TRBJ2-7; TRBD2 aligns across 8 bases. Germline CDR1 DFQATT, CDR2 SNEGSKA (reference sequence). The CDR3 sequence is 14 residues long. The trim removed 6 bases at V and 0 bases at J, leaving 7 bases unmatched. CDR3 loop: CSAPISGDSYEQYF. CDR3 sequence (DNA): TGCAGTGCCCCGATTAGCGGGGACTCCTACGAGCAGTACTTC.

This clonotype has only one observation. J is TRBJ2-7 and V is TRBV4-2; D gene unclear. The CDR3 runs 15 residues. V dropped 0 bases and J dropped 2 bases, with 11 bases sitting between them. Germline CDR1 reads LGHNA; CDR2 reads YNFKEQ. Here the CDR3 DNA reads TGTGCCAGCAGCCAAGATGAAGGATCTACCTACGAGCAGTACTTC. Protein: CASSQDEGSTYEQYF.

This clonotype was observed a handful of times. The chain joins TRBV5-1 to TRBJ2-7; D is possibly TRBD2 (5 bases). There are 15 residues in the CDR3. CDR1 SGHRS and CDR2 YFSETQ come from the germline V gene. The germline V and J ends were trimmed by 5 bases and 0 bases, with 15 bases remaining between them. The CDR3 is CASRNGGLTSYEQYF. CDR3 DNA sequence: TGCGCCAGCAGAAATGGAGGTCTGACCTCCTACGAGCAGTACTTC.